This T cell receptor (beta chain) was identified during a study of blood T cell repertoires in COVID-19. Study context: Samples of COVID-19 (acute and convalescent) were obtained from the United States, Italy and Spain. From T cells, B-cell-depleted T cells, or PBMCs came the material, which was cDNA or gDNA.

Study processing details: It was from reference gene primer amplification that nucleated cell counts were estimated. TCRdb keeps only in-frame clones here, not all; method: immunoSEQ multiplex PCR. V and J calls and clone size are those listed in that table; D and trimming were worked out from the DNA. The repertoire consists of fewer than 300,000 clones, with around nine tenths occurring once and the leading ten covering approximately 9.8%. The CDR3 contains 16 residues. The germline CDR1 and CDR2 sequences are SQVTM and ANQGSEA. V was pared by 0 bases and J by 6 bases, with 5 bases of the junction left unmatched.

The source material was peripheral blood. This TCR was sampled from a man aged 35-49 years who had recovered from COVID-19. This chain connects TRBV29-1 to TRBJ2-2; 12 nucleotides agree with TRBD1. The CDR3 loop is CSVEDRGQGAAGELFF. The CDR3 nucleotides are TGCAGCGTTGAAGATAGGGGACAGGGGGCGGCCGGGGAGCTGTTTTTT.